Listed here is a single T cell receptor beta chain. Here immunoSEQ multiplex PCR was the method, and the copy in TCRdb shows in-frame clones only, minus some. Counted here are under 900 clones, about two thirds occurring once; the ten biggest clones make up 5.5% to 8.5%. The data originate from a study of follicular helper T cells after annual influenza vaccination. Looked up from germline, CDR1 is GTSNPN and CDR2 is SVGIG (reference sequence). With 4 bases removed from V and 5 bases from J, the gap between germline ends came to 11 bases. The CDR3 runs to 13 residues. Time point specified: 2015-2016 season, 7 days after influenza vaccination.

Source: CXCR5+ CD38+ circulating T follicular helper cells from blood, taken 7 days after influenza vaccination. Specified subset: circulating Tfh, non-naive CD4+CXCR5+PD-1+ (ICOS+CD38+ or ICOS-CD38-). The rearrangement links TRBV30 to TRBJ1-4; maybe TRBD1 (6 bases). The receptor comes from an adult who received the influenza vaccine. Written as DNA, the CDR3 is TGTGCCTGGAATCACAGGGTAAATGAAAAACTGTTTTTT. Translating it yields CAWNHRVNEKLFF.